The 19 T cell receptor beta chains below come from one sample, sequenced in a study of T cells in Graves' hyperthyroidism and ophthalmopathy. RNA transcripts yielded amplified TCR beta CDR3 regions. The TCR CDR3 first-round RT-PCR relied on the HTBI primer set. TCRdb ran MiXCR on the multiplex PCR reads and lists one entry per CDR3 protein. In the table there are around 300,000 distinct CDR3 sequences, more than 10% of which are singletons. What was sequenced was blood. These receptor sequences come from a woman aged 25 to 39 with Graves' hyperthyroidism that later progressed to Graves' ophthalmopathy.

There are many counts of this clonotype. This chain links TRBV30 with TRBJ1-1, with D perhaps matching TRBD1 (5 bases). Trimming left V 0 bases short and J 1 base short, with 12 bases between. The CDR3 consists of 15 residues. CDR1 is GTSNPN, CDR2 SVGIG, per germline (reference sequence). CDR3 in amino acids: CAWSVGGTGNTEAFF. The CDR3, as DNA: TGTGCCTGGAGTGTCGGGGGAACTGGGAACACTGAAGCTTTCTTT. The full variable domain, with the rest looked up from reference TRBV30 and TRBJ1-1, is SQTIHQWPATLVQPVGSPLSLECTVEGTSNPNLYWYRQAAGRGLQLLFYSVGIGQISSEVPQNLSASRPQDRQFILSSKKLLLSDSGFYLCAWSVGGTGNTEAFFGQGTRLTVV.

This clonotype was counted ten times or more. In nucleotides, the CDR3 is TGTGCCAGCAGTTACGGGCGGTACGAGCAGTACTTC. It encodes CASSYGRYEQYF. The J gene is TRBJ2-7, the V gene TRBV6-2 or TRBV6-3; the D is unclear. This CDR3 comprises 12 residues. Trimming removed 2 bases at V and 4 bases at J, with 6 bases between. Germline-derived CDR1 and CDR2 are MNHEY and SVGEGT.

This clonotype was observed at least ten times. The V and J genes are TRBV20-1 and TRBJ2-1; D is possibly TRBD1 or TRBD2 (5 bases each). The CDR3 sequence is 15 residues long. Germline V lookup: CDR1 DFQATT, CDR2 SNEGSKA (reference sequence). Trimming removed 4 bases from V and 8 bases from J, with 21 bases in between. Written as DNA, the CDR3 is TGCAGTGCTACACGCCCTGAGGGGCTTAGGGATGAGCAGTTCTTC. Protein: CSATRPEGLRDEQFF.

The chain has TRBV12-3 or TRBV12-4 and TRBJ2-5; 7 positions agree with TRBD1. This CDR3 has 16 residues. J was trimmed by 4 bases and V by 6 bases; bases with no gene match: 14. The CDR3 DNA follows: TGTGCCAGCAGCTCATCCCACAGGGGCGGAGGAGAGACCCAGTACTTC. Residues: CASSSSHRGGGETQYF.

This clonotype has only a few counts. This chain uses TRBV4-3 with TRBJ2-7; unclear D gene. The CDR3 is made up of 15 amino acids. Germline assignment: CDR1 LGHNA and CDR2 YSLEER. Trimming stripped 1 base from V and 1 base from J, with 11 bases between. The CDR3 bases are TGCGCCAGCAGCCAAGGACTGCTCGCATCCTACGAGCAGTACTTC. The encoded protein is CASSQGLLASYEQYF.

In this sample, this clonotype turned up many times. The CDR3 reads CSASGPPLSYEQYF. The CDR3 DNA reads as TGCAGTGCTAGCGGGCCCCCACTCTCCTACGAGCAGTACTTC. The V and J genes are TRBV20-1 and TRBJ2-7; D is unclear. Germline V gene data show CDR1 as DFQATT and CDR2 as SNEGSKA (reference sequence). The V end was cut by 3 bases, the J end by 0 bases, with 12 bases between. The CDR3 is made up of 14 amino acids.

This clonotype appeared a few times. The chain couples TRBV29-1 to TRBJ1-1; D is undetermined. Between the trimmed V and J ends, which lost 0 bases and 11 bases, there was a span of 1 base. CDR3 length: 8 residues. Germline V CDR1 and CDR2: SQVTM, ANQGSEA. DNA for the CDR3: TGCAGCGTTGAAGACGCTTTCTTT. The encoded protein is CSVEDAFF. Full variable domain (remainder filled in from reference TRBV29-1 and TRBJ1-1): SAVISQKPSRDICQRGTSLTIQCQVDSQVTMMFWYRQQPGQSLTLIATANQGSEATYESGFVIDKFPISRPNLTFSTLTVSNMSPEDSSIYLCSVEDAFFGQGTRLTVV.

This chain connects TRBV4-3 to TRBJ2-3; D unresolved. CDR3 length equals 18 residues. Trimming removed 1 base at V and 5 bases at J, with 22 bases between. Per germline, CDR1 LGHNA and CDR2 YSLEER. CDR3 region: CASSQGYVGLDGGDTQYF. The CDR3 nucleotides read TGCGCCAGCAGCCAAGGATACGTTGGGCTAGATGGCGGAGATACGCAGTATTTT.

This sequence joins TRBV7-2 and TRBJ2-3, with TRBD2 matching over 13 bases. The germline V gene encodes CDR1 SGHTA and CDR2 FQGNSA. V was clipped by 5 bases and J by 0 bases; unmatched bases: 5. The CDR3 covers 17 residues. The CDR3 sequence is CASSHLLAGGSTDTQYF. Here the CDR3 DNA reads TGTGCCAGCAGCCACCTACTAGCGGGAGGGAGCACAGATACGCAGTATTTT. The variable domain in full, completed from reference TRBV7-2 and TRBJ2-3, reads GAGVSQSPSNKVTEKGKDVELRCDPISGHTALYWYRQSLGQGLEFLIYFQGNSAPDKSGLPSDRFSAERTGGSVSTLTIQRTQQEDSAVYLCASSHLLAGGSTDTQYFGPGTRLTVL.

This clonotype has at least ten counts. Since a much larger clone is just one base distant, this may be a read error. V and J are TRBV25-1 and TRBJ1-1; the D gene is possibly TRBD1 (6 bases). CDR3 length: 14 residues. V gave up 4 bases and J gave up 0 bases, with 9 bases separating them. From germline, CDR1 is MGHDK and CDR2 SYGVNS. In DNA form, the CDR3 reads TGTGCCAGCAGTGGACAGGCAATGAACACTGAAGCTTTCTTT. It specifies CASSGQAMNTEAFF.

This clonotype was seen ten or more times. The chain links TRBV6-1 to TRBJ2-3; D gene uncertain. The CDR3 extends over 15 amino acids. V was pared by 2 bases and J by 4 bases, with 13 bases between. From germline, CDR1 is MNHNS and CDR2 SASEGT. CDR3 amino acids: CASSEWDAEADTQYF. As DNA, the CDR3 is TGTGCCAGCAGTGAATGGGATGCCGAGGCAGATACGCAGTATTTT.

This clonotype was seen ten or more times. The chain uses TRBV28 and TRBJ2-3; 10 positions agree with TRBD2. The CDR3 loop spans 16 amino acids. Germline V gene sequence: CDR1 MDHEN, CDR2 SYDVKM. Trimming took 6 bases from V and 1 from J; bases not matched to a gene: 7. The CDR3 is CASRGGLAFGTDTQYF. Written as DNA, the CDR3 is TGTGCCAGCAGGGGGGGACTAGCGTTCGGCACAGATACGCAGTATTTT.

The chain combines TRBV7-2 with TRBJ2-2; TRBD2 matches 12 bases. Germline V gives CDR1 SGHTA, CDR2 FQGNSA. The CDR3 spans 16 residues. V lost 8 bases and J lost 7; bases outside the gene matches: 11. The CDR3 DNA reads as TGTGCCAGCTCCGGACTAGCGGGATCGAGCTTCGGGGAGCTGTTTTTT. Encoded protein: CASSGLAGSSFGELFF.

Many counts were recorded for this clonotype. This rearrangement joins TRBV19 to TRBJ1-1; a possible D gene is TRBD1 (5 bases). The CDR3 runs 15 residues. Trimming removed 7 bases at V and 5 bases at J, with 20 bases between. Germline CDR1 and CDR2: LNHDA and SQIVND (reference sequence). CDR3 protein: CASINPQSGRTEAFF. In DNA form, the CDR3 reads TGTGCCAGTATCAATCCCCAGTCGGGACGGACTGAAGCTTTCTTT.

This clonotype came up many times. The V and J genes are TRBV7-2 and TRBJ1-6, with D hard to call. CDR1 is SGHTA and CDR2 is FQGNSA in the germline V gene. Trimming stripped 1 base from V and 9 bases from J, with 13 bases between. The CDR3 spans 15 residues. In DNA, the CDR3 is TGTGCCAGCAGCTTAGTGGAAGCGGGCACTTCACCCCTCCACTTT. As protein: CASSLVEAGTSPLHF. The complete variable domain, with remaining parts taken from reference TRBV7-2 and TRBJ1-6, reads GAGVSQSPSNKVTEKGKDVELRCDPISGHTALYWYRQSLGQGLEFLIYFQGNSAPDKSGLPSDRFSAERTGGSVSTLTIQRTQQEDSAVYLCASSLVEAGTSPLHFGNGTRLTVT.

This clonotype has ten or more counts. The V gene is TRBV7-3, the J gene TRBJ2-2, with D perhaps matching TRBD1 (5 bases). Germline values: CDR1 SGHTA, CDR2 FQGTGA. V was pared by 5 bases and J by 0 bases, with 16 bases between. CDR3 length equals 17 residues. CDR3 DNA sequence: TGTGCCAGCAGCGAGACAGTAACTACCGCGAACACCGGGGAGCTGTTTTTT. This gives the protein CASSETVTTANTGELFF.

In its sample, this clonotype was seen a few times. This CDR3 is CASSLKGARSTDTQYF. For the CDR3, the DNA is TGTGCCAGCAGTTTAAAGGGGGCACGGAGCACAGATACGCAGTATTTT. This chain joins TRBV27 and TRBJ2-3, with 7 bases identical to TRBD1. V shed 2 bases and J 0 bases; nucleotides not matched to a gene: 5. From germline, CDR1 is MNHEY and CDR2 SMNVEV (reference sequence). The length of the CDR3 is 16 residues.

This clonotype was observed at least ten times. The chain couples TRBV7-8 to TRBJ2-5; 13 positions match TRBD2. The CDR3 extends over 15 amino acids. CDR1 is SGHVS and CDR2 is FQNEAQ in the germline V gene. The V segment lost 5 bases and the J segment 5 bases; nucleotides outside the gene matches: 5. The CDR3 reads CASSTGLAGAETQYF. CDR3 coding DNA: TGTGCCAGCAGCACCGGACTAGCGGGAGCGGAGACCCAGTACTTC.

This clonotype has ten or more counts. The V call is TRBV11-2, the J call TRBJ1-1; 8 bases map to TRBD1. The V gene's germline CDR1 is SGHAT and CDR2 FQNNGV. V lost 5 bases to trimming and J lost 4 bases; unmatched junction nucleotides: 9. The CDR3 spans 15 residues. DNA of the CDR3: TGTGCCAGCAGCGTACTCCAGGGGGCGGGCACTGAAGCTTTCTTT. Translating gives CASSVLQGAGTEAFF.